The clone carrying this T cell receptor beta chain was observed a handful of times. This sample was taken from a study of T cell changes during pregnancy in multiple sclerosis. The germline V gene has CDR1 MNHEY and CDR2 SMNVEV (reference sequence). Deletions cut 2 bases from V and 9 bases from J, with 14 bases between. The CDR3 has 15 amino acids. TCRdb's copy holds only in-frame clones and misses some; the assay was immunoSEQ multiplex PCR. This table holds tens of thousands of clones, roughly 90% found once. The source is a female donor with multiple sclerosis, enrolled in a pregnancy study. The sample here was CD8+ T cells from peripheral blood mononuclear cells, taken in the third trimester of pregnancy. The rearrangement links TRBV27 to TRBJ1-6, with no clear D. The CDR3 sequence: CASSLEYREVSPLHF. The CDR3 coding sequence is TGTGCCAGCAGTTTAGAATACCGCGAGGTTTCACCCCTCCACTTT.